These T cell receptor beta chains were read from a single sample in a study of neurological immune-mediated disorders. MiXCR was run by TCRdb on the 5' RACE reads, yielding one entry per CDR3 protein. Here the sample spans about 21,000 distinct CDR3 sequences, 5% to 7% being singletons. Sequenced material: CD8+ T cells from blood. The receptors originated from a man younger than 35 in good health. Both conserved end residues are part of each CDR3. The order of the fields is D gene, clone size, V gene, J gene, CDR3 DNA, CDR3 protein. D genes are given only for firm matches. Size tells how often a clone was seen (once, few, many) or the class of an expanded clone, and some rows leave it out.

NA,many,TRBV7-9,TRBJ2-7,TGTGCCAGCAGCTTTGTCCGGGACAACGAGCAGTACTTC,CASSFVRDNEQYF
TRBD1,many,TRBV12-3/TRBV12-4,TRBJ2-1,TGTGCCAGCAGTGCCGGGACAGACAATGAGCAGTTCTTC,CASSAGTDNEQFF
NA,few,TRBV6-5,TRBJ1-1,TGTGCCAGCAGTTACTCGAATCGTGGAGGGCTCACTGAAGCTTTCTTT,CASSYSNRGGLTEAFF
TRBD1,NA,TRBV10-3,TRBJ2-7,TGTGCCATCAGGATGGACAGGCGAAGCTCCTACGAGCAGTACTTC,CAIRMDRRSSYEQYF
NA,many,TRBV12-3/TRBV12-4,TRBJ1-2,NA,CASSGPEALGYTFGSGTPRKGYTF
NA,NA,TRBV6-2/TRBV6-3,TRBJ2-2,TGTGCCAGCGAGGTTGGGGAACGTAACACCCGGGAGCTGTTTTTT,CASEVGERNTRELFF
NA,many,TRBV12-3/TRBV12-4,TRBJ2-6,TGTGCCAGCAGTTTGGCCAGGGGCTCACCTGGGGCCAACGTCCTGACTTTC,CASSLARGSPGANVLTF
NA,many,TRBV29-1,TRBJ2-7,TGCAGCGTTGAAGTATGGGGCGAGCAGTACTTC,CSVEVWGEQYF
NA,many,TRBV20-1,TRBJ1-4,TGCAGTGCCGTAGTGGTTGGTCCCGGGGGTGAAAAACTGTTTTTT,CSAVVVGPGGEKLFF
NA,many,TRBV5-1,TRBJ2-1,TGCGCCAGCAGCAACACCAACAGTAATGAGCAGTTCTTC,CASSNTNSNEQFF
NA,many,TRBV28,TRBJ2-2,TGTGCCAGCAGCCTTGGTCTTACGAACACCGGGGAGCTGTTTTTT,CASSLGLTNTGELFF